This section outlines one TCR beta chain sequence together with its context. Its target is not known. These data come from a study of vaccination and CD4 T cells after COVID-19. Across the study: Post-vaccine specimens were obtained a median 72 days after dose two (range 14 to 241). Cellular stimulation was performed using overlapping spike peptides derived from SARS-CoV-2, HCoV-NL63, HCoV-OC43 and HCoV-229E. The study, taken as a whole, reports: For convalescent patients, 304 of the 307 vaccine-specific clones analyzed were classified as spike mono-reactive.

Treatment meaning: approximately 11-day PBMC culture with coronavirus spike peptide pools or control peptides (ViraFEST assay). V trimming: 5 bases; J trimming: 8 bases; junction bases outside the gene matches: 13. The CDR3 length is 14 residues. The germline V gene encodes CDR1 DFQATT and CDR2 SNEGSKA (reference sequence). Cultured CD4+ T cell DNA was sequenced using the Oncomine TCR Beta short-read assay. TCRdb processed the PCR reads anew with MiXCR; each CDR3 protein has one entry. The repertoire holds over 20,000 distinct CDR3 sequences, with roughly 64% as singletons. The TCR originated in a human donor who had recovered from COVID-19. Sequencing was done on a sample of CD4+ T cells from blood, cultured in vitro. This sequence joins TRBV20-1 and TRBJ1-2, with 8 bases fitting TRBD1. The CDR3 protein is CSARDSGGLGGYTF. The CDR3 DNA is TGCAGTGCTCGTGATTCAGGGGGCTTAGGAGGCTACACCTTC.